The clone carrying this T cell receptor beta chain was observed at least ten times. Its antigen is as yet unknown. The source of the sample is a study of glioma-infiltrating T cells. The study's findings and limits: Tissue-blood divergence was below expectation in non-neoplastic patients, above in gliomas.

The iRepertoire nested amplicon-rescue multiplex PCR amplified TCR alpha and beta CDR3s from RNA. One entry per CDR3 protein, called by TCRdb with MiXCR from the multiplex PCR reads. This sample has approximately 120,000 distinct CDR3 sequences, with 25% to 30% found just once. The source material was glioma tissue, nonneoplastic brain tissue, or PBMCs (not recorded which). This sequence originates from a human donor with low-grade glioma or glioblastoma, undergoing nonglioma brain surgery, or in good health (not recorded which).

The CDR3 DNA follows: TGCAGTGCGCCGGGCTCTGGAAACACCATATATTTT. The encoded protein is CSAPGSGNTIYF. The chain is built from TRBV20-1 and TRBJ1-3; D is unclear. The CDR3 extends over 12 amino acids. Germline loops: CDR1 DFQATT, CDR2 SNEGSKA (reference sequence). Trimming took off 6 bases at V and 0 bases at J, with 6 bases between the two ends.